These T cell receptor beta chains were read from a single sample in a study of spatial heterogeneity in lung cancer. Each CDR3 protein is one row after TCRdb ran MiXCR on the 5' RACE reads. The table has approximately 9,000 distinct CDR3 sequences, 4.5% seen once; the top ten hold under 14%. The input for sequencing was lung tumor tissue, taken at surgery. Receptor source: a female donor with early-stage non-small cell lung cancer. Both conserved end residues are part of each CDR3. A D gene is named only where the DNA matches it firmly. For some rows the clone size is stated as once, few or many, or as a class when expanded; others skip it.

abundance	v_gene	len	j_gene	d_gene	CDR3nt	CDR3aa
many	TRBV29-1	13	TRBJ2-3	.	TGCAGCGTTGAAAGTGGCATTGCAGATACGCAGTATTTT	CSVESGIADTQYF
many	TRBV28	17	TRBJ2-2	.	TGTGCCAGCAGGGGGCCGCCCGGGGGCAGGGCCACCGGGGAGCTGTTTTTT	CASRGPPGGRATGELFF
.	TRBV5-5	16	TRBJ2-3	TRBD2	TGTGCCAGCAGCTCATCTTCTAGCGGAGACACAGATACGCAGTATTTT	CASSSSSSGDTDTQYF
many	TRBV7-9	15	TRBJ2-1	TRBD2	TGTGCCAGCAGCCCCCTGACTAGCGGGAGCAATGAGCAGTTCTTC	CASSPLTSGSNEQFF
medium-sized	TRBV6-5	15	TRBJ2-2	.	TGTGCCAGCAGTTACAACGGACCCATGGCCGGGGAGCTGTTTTTT	CASSYNGPMAGELFF
medium-sized	TRBV24-1	15	TRBJ2-2	.	TGTGCCACCGCACCAGCCAGTGAGAACACCGGGGAGCTGTTTTTT	CATAPASENTGELFF
medium-sized	TRBV20-1	14	TRBJ1-6	.	TGCAGTGCTAGAGAACACCTGGGTAATTCACCCCTCCACTTT	CSAREHLGNSPLHF
many	TRBV20-1	17	TRBJ2-1	.	TGCAGTGCTAGAACTATTCGGGGAGGGGGGTCCTACAATGAGCAGTTCTTC	CSARTIRGGGSYNEQFF
many	TRBV18	17	TRBJ1-5	TRBD1	TGTGCCAGCTCACCAGGGCGAACAGGGGTGGGCAATCAGCCCCAGCATTTT	CASSPGRTGVGNQPQHF
many	TRBV19	14	TRBJ1-5	TRBD1	TGTGCCAGTAGTACGGGACAGGGAGATCAGCCCCAGCATTTT	CASSTGQGDQPQHF
many	TRBV5-4	16	TRBJ2-7	.	TGTGCCAGCAGCTTGGCAGGCGGCGGGTACTCCTACGAGCAGTACTTC	CASSLAGGGYSYEQYF
many	TRBV6-2/TRBV6-3	15	TRBJ2-7	TRBD1	TGTGCCAGCAGCCCCGGACAGGGGAGCTCCTACGAGCAGTACTTC	CASSPGQGSSYEQYF
medium-sized	TRBV5-5	14	TRBJ2-7	.	TGTGCCAGCAGCCGGAATCGTCAGTCCTACGAGCAGTACTTC	CASSRNRQSYEQYF
.	TRBV19	17	TRBJ2-6	TRBD2	TGTGCCAGTAGTCCGGGACTAGCGGGAGCTGGGGCCAACGTCCTGACTTTC	CASSPGLAGAGANVLTF
many	TRBV3-1	15	TRBJ2-7	.	TGTGCCAGCCCCCAAGGTTCCTGCCACTCCTACGAGCAGTACTTC	CASPQGSCHSYEQYF
.	TRBV12-3/TRBV12-4	12	TRBJ2-3	.	TGTGCCAGCAGCCTTCGACTAGAACCGCAGTATTTT	CASSLRLEPQYF
medium-sized	TRBV20-1	15	TRBJ2-7	.	TGCAGTGCTAGAGGGACATTGGGTTTTTGGGACGAGCAGTACTTC	CSARGTLGFWDEQYF
many	TRBV2	15	TRBJ1-5	TRBD1	TGTGCCAGCAGTGAGGCGACAGGGGGCTATCAGCCCCAGCATTTT	CASSEATGGYQPQHF
medium-sized	TRBV5-8	15	TRBJ2-5	.	TGTGCCAGCAGCTTACGTCGACAGCTTCAAGAGACCCAGTACTTC	CASSLRRQLQETQYF
.	TRBV12-5	12	TRBJ2-7	.	TGTGCTAGCGGGCGGAGGCCGGACGAGCAGTACTTC	CASGRRPDEQYF
medium-sized	TRBV7-3	13	TRBJ2-1	.	TGTGCCAGCAGCTTGGGGTCCCCGGACGAGCAGTTCTTC	CASSLGSPDEQFF
many	TRBV10-3	13	TRBJ1-2	TRBD1	TGTGCCATCAGCCCACAGGGGGCAGATGGCTACACCTTC	CAISPQGADGYTF
many	TRBV3-1	18	TRBJ2-5	TRBD2	TGTGCCAGCAGCCTAACCGGACTAGCGGTTTCGTCGAGAGAGACCCAGTACTTC	CASSLTGLAVSSRETQYF
.	TRBV10-1	15	TRBJ2-3	.	TGCGCCAGCAGCGCTGAGGGGACTAGCACAGATACGCAGTATTTT	CASSAEGTSTDTQYF
large	TRBV5-1	13	TRBJ2-3	.	TGCGCCAGCAGCTTGCGGGTAACAGATACGCAGTATTTT	CASSLRVTDTQYF
many	TRBV28	10	TRBJ1-1	.	TGTGCCAGCAGCTCCCAAGAGGCTTTCTTT	CASSSQEAFF
many	TRBV11-3	13	TRBJ1-1	.	TGTGCCAGCAGCTCGTACAGGGACACTGAAGCTTTCTTT	CASSSYRDTEAFF
few	TRBV5-1	14	TRBJ2-5	TRBD1	TGCGCCAGCAGCTTTCGGACAGGGGTAGAGACCCAGTACTTC	CASSFRTGVETQYF
many	TRBV7-3	14	TRBJ2-1	TRBD2	TGTGCCAGCAGCCCCCTAGCGGGAGACACGGGGCAGTTCTTC	CASSPLAGDTGQFF
many	TRBV11-2	15	TRBJ1-6	.	TGTGCCAGCAGCTTAGACAGCCTCTATAATTCACCCCTCCACTTT	CASSLDSLYNSPLHF
many	TRBV5-5	15	TRBJ1-2	TRBD1	TGTGCCAGCAGCGAAGGACAGGGGGCTTACTATGGCTACACCTTC	CASSEGQGAYYGYTF
many	TRBV5-1	15	TRBJ2-3	.	TGCGCCAGCAGCTTGGAATCTCCGAGCACAGATACGCAGTATTTT	CASSLESPSTDTQYF
many	TRBV24-1	14	TRBJ1-2	.	TGTGCCACCAGTTTGGGGTCGTTCAGCTATGGCTACACCTTC	CATSLGSFSYGYTF
.	TRBV7-2	15	TRBJ2-7	TRBD1	TGTGCCAGCAGCTTAGCCGGGACAGGGGCCTACGAGCAGTACTTC	CASSLAGTGAYEQYF
few	TRBV20-1	12	TRBJ1-1	.	TGCAGTGCCGCCCCCGGGGGCACTGAAGCTTTCTTT	CSAAPGGTEAFF
many	TRBV9	13	TRBJ1-1	.	TGTGCCAGCAGCGTAGCCCAGATTTCTGAAGCTTTCTTT	CASSVAQISEAFF
many	TRBV7-6	16	TRBJ1-1	TRBD1	TGTGCCAGCATCCTAGGGACAGGGGCAATGAACACTGAAGCTTTCTTT	CASILGTGAMNTEAFF
.	TRBV27	15	TRBJ1-5	TRBD1	TGTGCCAGCAGTTCCGGGACAGATCTTAATCAGCCCCAGCATTTT	CASSSGTDLNQPQHF
many	TRBV4-1	15	TRBJ2-1	.	TGCGCCAGCAGCCCCCAGGAAAGGTCCTACAATGAGCAGTTCTTC	CASSPQERSYNEQFF
many	TRBV20-1	13	TRBJ1-3	.	TGCAGTGCTAGAAGGTTGCAGGGAAACACCATATATTTT	CSARRLQGNTIYF
many	TRBV2	14	TRBJ2-1	.	TGTGCCAGCAGTGTTACCGCGGGAAGCAATGAGCAGTTCTTC	CASSVTAGSNEQFF
many	TRBV6-5	14	TRBJ2-5	.	TGTGCCAGCAGTTACGTGGCCCAACAAGAGACCCAGTACTTC	CASSYVAQQETQYF
medium-sized	TRBV5-1	14	TRBJ2-1	.	TGCGCCAGCAGCTCAGGACAGGAGGGTAATGAGCAGTTCTTC	CASSSGQEGNEQFF
many	TRBV20-1	15	TRBJ2-7	.	TGCAGTGCCCTTGTTGCCGCCGGCCAATACTACGAGCAGTACTTC	CSALVAAGQYYEQYF
medium-sized	TRBV7-3	15	TRBJ2-2	TRBD2	TGTGCCAGCAGTGCCGCGGGAGGCGGCACCGGGGAGCTGTTTTTT	CASSAAGGGTGELFF
medium-sized	TRBV5-1	14	TRBJ2-5	.	TGCGCCAGCAGCTCAGGGAGACTACAAGAGACCCAGTACTTC	CASSSGRLQETQYF
large	TRBV20-1	13	TRBJ2-7	TRBD1	TGCAGTGCTATGGGACAGGGACAATACGAGCAGTACTTC	CSAMGQGQYEQYF
.	TRBV19	15	TRBJ2-7	TRBD2	TGTGCCAGTAGTGTTACCGGGACTAGCCCCTACGAGCAGTACTTC	CASSVTGTSPYEQYF
medium-sized	TRBV14	18	TRBJ2-4	.	TGTGCCAGCAGCCTCTCCCTCCGTGGGGGCACGGCCAAAAACATTCAGTACTTC	CASSLSLRGGTAKNIQYF
many	TRBV30	13	TRBJ1-1	.	TGTGCCTGGAGCGGACAGCCGAACACTGAAGCTTTCTTT	CAWSGQPNTEAFF
many	TRBV7-9	13	TRBJ1-1	.	TGTGCCAGCAGCTTAGAGGGGAACACTGAAGCTTTCTTT	CASSLEGNTEAFF